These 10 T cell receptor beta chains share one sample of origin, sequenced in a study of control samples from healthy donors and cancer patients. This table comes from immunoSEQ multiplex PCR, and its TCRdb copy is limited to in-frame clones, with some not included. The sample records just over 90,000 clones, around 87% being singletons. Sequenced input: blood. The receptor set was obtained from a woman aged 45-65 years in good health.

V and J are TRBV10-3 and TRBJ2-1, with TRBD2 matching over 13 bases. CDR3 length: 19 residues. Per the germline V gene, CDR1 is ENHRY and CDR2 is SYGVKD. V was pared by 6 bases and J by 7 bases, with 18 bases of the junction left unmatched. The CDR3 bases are TGTGCCATCAGCGGAGCGGGGGGACTAGCGGGAAACTATGCGAATGAGCAGTTCTTC. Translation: CAISGAGGLAGNYANEQFF.

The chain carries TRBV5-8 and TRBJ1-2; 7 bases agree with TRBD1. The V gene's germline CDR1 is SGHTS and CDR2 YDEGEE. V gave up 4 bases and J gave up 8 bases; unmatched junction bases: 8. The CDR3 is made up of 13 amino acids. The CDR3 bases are TGTGCCAGCAGCACCGACAGGGTGGGAGGCTACACCTTC. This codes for CASSTDRVGGYTF.

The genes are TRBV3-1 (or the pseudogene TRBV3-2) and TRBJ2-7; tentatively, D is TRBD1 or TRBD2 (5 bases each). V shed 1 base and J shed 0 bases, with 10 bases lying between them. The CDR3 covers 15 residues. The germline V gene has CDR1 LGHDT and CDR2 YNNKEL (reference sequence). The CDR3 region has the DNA TGTGCCAGCAGCCAAGCGCCAGGGAGCTCCTACGAGCAGTACTTC. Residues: CASSQAPGSSYEQYF.

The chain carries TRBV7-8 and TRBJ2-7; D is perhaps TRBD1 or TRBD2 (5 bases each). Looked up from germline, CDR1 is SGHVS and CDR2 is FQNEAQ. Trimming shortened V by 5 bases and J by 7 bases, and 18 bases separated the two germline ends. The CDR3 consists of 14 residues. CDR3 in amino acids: CASSIPGPSWEQYF. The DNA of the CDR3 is TGTGCCAGCAGCATACCGGGACCATCGTGGGAGCAGTACTTC.

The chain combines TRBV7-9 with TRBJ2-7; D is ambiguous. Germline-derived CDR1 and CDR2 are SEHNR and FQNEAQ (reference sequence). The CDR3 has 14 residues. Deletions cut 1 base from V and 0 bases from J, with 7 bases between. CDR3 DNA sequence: TGTGCCAGCAGCTTAGAGTACACCTCCTACGAGCAGTACTTC. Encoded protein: CASSLEYTSYEQYF.

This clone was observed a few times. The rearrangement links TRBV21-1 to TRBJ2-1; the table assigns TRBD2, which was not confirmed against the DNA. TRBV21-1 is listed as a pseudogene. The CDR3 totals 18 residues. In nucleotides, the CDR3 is TGTGCCAGCAGCAAAGCCTCAGCGGGAGGGGATTCCTACAATGAGCAGTTCTTC. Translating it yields CASSKASAGGDSYNEQFF.

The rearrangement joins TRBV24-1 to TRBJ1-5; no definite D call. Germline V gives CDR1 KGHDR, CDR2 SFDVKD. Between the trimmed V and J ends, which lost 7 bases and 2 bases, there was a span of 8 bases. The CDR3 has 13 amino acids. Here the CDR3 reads CATRTSGNQPQHF. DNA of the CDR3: TGTGCCACCAGAACCAGTGGCAATCAGCCCCAGCATTTT.

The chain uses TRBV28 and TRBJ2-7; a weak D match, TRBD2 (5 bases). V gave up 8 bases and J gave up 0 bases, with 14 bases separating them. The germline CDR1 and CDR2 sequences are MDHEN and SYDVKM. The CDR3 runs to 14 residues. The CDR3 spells CASYGLMGSYEQYF. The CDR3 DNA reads TGTGCCAGCTACGGACTGATGGGCTCCTACGAGCAGTACTTC.

The CDR3 bases are TGTGCCAGCAGCTTAAGTGAAAAACTGTTTTTT. Encoded protein: CASSLSEKLFF. The chain couples TRBV7-6 to TRBJ1-4; D call uncertain. The length of the CDR3 is 11 residues. Germline CDR1 and CDR2: SGHVS and FNYEAQ. V was cut by 2 bases and J by 7 bases, with 2 bases left in between.

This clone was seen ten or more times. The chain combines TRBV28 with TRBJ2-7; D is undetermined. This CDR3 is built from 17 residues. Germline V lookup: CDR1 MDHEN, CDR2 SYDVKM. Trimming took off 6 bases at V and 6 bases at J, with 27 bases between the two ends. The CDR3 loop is CASRSRRLTFLQTEQYF. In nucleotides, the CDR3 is TGTGCCAGCAGGTCTAGGAGACTGACATTTCTACAAACCGAGCAGTACTTC.